This TCR beta chain is from a study of T-cell memory formation after mild COVID-19 (dated by TCRdb to about 2021). Concerning the study at large: TCR sequence clusters from the two donors were found to be largely donor specific. Longitudinal TCRalpha and TCRbeta repertoire sequencing tracked T-cell clones expanding and contracting after mild COVID-19 in two donors. Two young, previously healthy adult volunteers, one female and one male, were included in the cohort.

With respect to this clonotype: Its antigen is currently not known. Base qualities are not provided; no much larger clone lies one nucleotide away.

The germline V gene (reference sequence) gives CDR1 as DFQATT and CDR2 as SNEGSKA. V is clipped by 6 bases and J by 2 bases, and the sequence between their germline boundaries is 14 bases long. From cysteine to phenylalanine, the CDR3 is 13 amino acids long. Solely the CDR3 DNA is kept, with 39 bases framed from the first base. The study at large found these results: The second-wave clones that peaked on day 37 were not confirmed to be SARS-CoV-2 specific. Clones contracting from day 15 to 85 had balanced CD4/CD8 phenotypes, while a second wave expanding from day 15 to 37 was biased towards CD4+. Contracting CD4+ clones were located mainly in the CM and EM memory subsets, whereas CD8+ clones were found to be enriched in EMRA. Some responding clones were found in pre-infection memory, which suggests that pre-existing cross-reactive memory T cells took part in the SARS-CoV-2 response. Only two mild cases were covered by the study, and larger cohorts that include severe cases with pre-infection samples were considered necessary.

Ficoll-Paque density gradient centrifugation was used to isolate PBMCs. TCRdb records Illumina NovaSeq 6000 as the sequencer. Using 5'RACE with constant-segment primers, TCRalpha and TCRbeta cDNA libraries were constructed, with sample barcodes and unique molecular identifiers added in the process. RNA was extracted from every sample with Trizol reagent. Amplification of the libraries took two PCR steps, and the second step added a second sample barcode plus Illumina TruSeq adapters. Sequencing of libraries was performed on an Illumina NovaSeq with 2 x 150 bp paired-end reads. As for the original processing: The reads were demultiplexed and collapsed into UMI-guided consensus sequences using migec v1.2.7. With mixcr v2.1.11, UMI consensuses were aligned to TRA and TRB V and J templates and assembled into clonotypes. Clonotypes were classified as expanded or contracted when called significant by both edgeR and NoisET, with noise models trained on biological replicates. For edgeR calls, the cutoffs were a false discovery rate-adjusted p below 0.01 and a log2 fold-change threshold of 1. As an exploratory analysis of dynamics, PCA with hierarchical clustering was applied to max-normalized trajectories of the 1000 most abundant clonotypes. Separately sequenced CD4+ and CD8+ repertoires were used to assign a CD4 or CD8 phenotype to each responding clone. TCRdb's own reprocessing of the public reads used fastp at Q25 and MiXCR and kept productive beta chains. Every distinct CDR3 protein forms one entry, paired with its most common genes and DNA. TCRdb's processing, not the study's, gives the V and J calls here. The sample records roughly 350,000 distinct CDR3 sequences, roughly an eighth of which are singletons. Of the sample, about a fifth is held by the ten largest clones.

The origin of this receptor is a man in his late teens or twenties who had mild COVID-19 (a few samples of this study predate the infection). The sample titles of this study are shuffled in the database, so cell type and time point are left out; the donor was told from shared clones. The sample was PBMCs or a T cell subset sorted from them (not recorded which). The chain is assembled from TRBV20-1 and TRBJ2-7; D gene: possibly TRBD1, on 6 matching bases. The DNA is as follows: TGCAGTGCAAGGGGACACCGACCCTACGAGCAGTACTTC. Translated, it reads CSARGHRPYEQYF.